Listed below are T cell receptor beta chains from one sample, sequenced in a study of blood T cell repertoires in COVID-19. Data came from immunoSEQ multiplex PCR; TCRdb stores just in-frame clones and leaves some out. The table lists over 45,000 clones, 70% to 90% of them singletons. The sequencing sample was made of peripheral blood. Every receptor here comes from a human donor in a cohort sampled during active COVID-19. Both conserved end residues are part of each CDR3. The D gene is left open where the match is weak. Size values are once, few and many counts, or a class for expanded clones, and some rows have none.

DNA: TGTGCCAGCAGTTACTCGATCCCAGACAGGGGGCATGGCTACACCTTC
CDR3: CASSYSIPDRGHGYTF
J: TRBJ1-2
D: TRBD1
size: -
V: TRBV6-5

DNA: TGTGCCAGCAGTTATCCGGGACTCTCCTACGAGCAGTACTTC
CDR3: CASSYPGLSYEQYF
J: TRBJ2-7
D: -
size: -
V: TRBV6-5

DNA: TGTGCCAGCAGGCGACAGGGGGCAGAGGATACGCAGTATTTT
CDR3: CASRRQGAEDTQYF
J: TRBJ2-3
D: TRBD1
size: -
V: TRBV27

DNA: TGTGCCAGCAGTCTCGGGACAGGTGGGATGGAAGCTTTCTTT
CDR3: CASSLGTGGMEAFF
J: TRBJ1-1
D: TRBD1
size: -
V: TRBV28

DNA: TGTGCCAGCTCACCTCCCGCAGGGAACACTGAAGCTTTCTTT
CDR3: CASSPPAGNTEAFF
J: TRBJ1-1
D: -
size: few
V: TRBV18

DNA: TGTGCCAGCAGCTTAGTGGCAGACTATGGCTACACCTTC
CDR3: CASSLVADYGYTF
J: TRBJ1-2
D: -
size: -
V: TRBV7-9

DNA: TGTGCCACCCTTAAGAGGGGGCCTGGGGCCAACGTCCTGACTTTC
CDR3: CATLKRGPGANVLTF
J: TRBJ2-6
D: TRBD1
size: few
V: TRBV19

DNA: TGCGCCAGCAGCCAAGATTCCAGGGGGATGGCGGGGGGGAGCACAGATACGCAGTATTTT
CDR3: CASSQDSRGMAGGSTDTQYF
J: TRBJ2-3
D: TRBD2
size: -
V: TRBV4-1

DNA: TGTGCCAGTAGTGGAGGGCGATTTAGCAATCAGCCCCAGCATTTT
CDR3: CASSGGRFSNQPQHF
J: TRBJ1-5
D: -
size: -
V: TRBV28

DNA: TGTGCCTCAGCGGGTTTGGGTGAGCAGTTCTTC
CDR3: CASAGLGEQFF
J: TRBJ2-1
D: -
size: -
V: TRBV30

DNA: TGTGCCAGTAGCCCGGACAGGGATTTTCATGGCTACACCTTC
CDR3: CASSPDRDFHGYTF
J: TRBJ1-2
D: TRBD1
size: -
V: TRBV19

DNA: TGTGCCAGCAGCCCCTCGGCGGAACCATCCTCTTACGAGCAGTACTTC
CDR3: CASSPSAEPSSYEQYF
J: TRBJ2-7
D: -
size: -
V: TRBV9

DNA: TGTGCCAGCAGCTTAGCCCCCACGACGCGGGGTGGGCAAAAACTGTTTTTT
CDR3: CASSLAPTTRGGQKLFF
J: TRBJ1-4
D: -
size: -
V: TRBV7-2

DNA: TGCAGCGTTGAAGGGGATAAAGGGGCCGGGGAGCTGTTTTTT
CDR3: CSVEGDKGAGELFF
J: TRBJ2-2
D: -
size: -
V: TRBV29-1

DNA: TGTGCCTGGAGTGGGACATCGAATGAAGCTTTCTTT
CDR3: CAWSGTSNEAFF
J: TRBJ1-1
D: -
size: -
V: TRBV30

DNA: TGTGCCAGCAGCTTAGGGGACAGGGAACACCACGAGCAGTACTTC
CDR3: CASSLGDREHHEQYF
J: TRBJ2-7
D: TRBD1
size: -
V: TRBV11-1

DNA: TGTGCCAGCAGCTTGGATAGGGGTCAGCCCCAGCATTTT
CDR3: CASSLDRGQPQHF
J: TRBJ1-5
D: -
size: few
V: TRBV7-9

DNA: TGCGCCAGCAGCAGATATTACTCCCTTGGGGCCGTAGGATATGAGCAGTTCTTC
CDR3: CASSRYYSLGAVGYEQFF
J: TRBJ2-1
D: -
size: -
V: TRBV4-3

DNA: TGTGCCAGCAGTTATGGCGGGGCCCCCTATGGCTACACCTTC
CDR3: CASSYGGAPYGYTF
J: TRBJ1-2
D: -
size: -
V: TRBV6-5

DNA: TGTGCCAGCAGGACAGGGAGCTCTGGGGCCAACGTCCTGACTTTC
CDR3: CASRTGSSGANVLTF
J: TRBJ2-6
D: TRBD1
size: -
V: TRBV5-6

DNA: TGCGCCAGCAGCCAAAGCGGGGGTGTAGTTGAGCAGTTCTTC
CDR3: CASSQSGGVVEQFF
J: TRBJ2-1
D: TRBD2
size: once
V: TRBV4-3

DNA: TGTGCCAGCAGGACAGGGGGCGGGTTGGACTATGGCTACACCTTC
CDR3: CASRTGGGLDYGYTF
J: TRBJ1-2
D: TRBD1
size: -
V: TRBV6-5

DNA: TGTGCCAGCTCATCGGGACAGCCTTTGAACTATGGCTACACCTTC
CDR3: CASSSGQPLNYGYTF
J: TRBJ1-2
D: TRBD1
size: -
V: TRBV18

DNA: TGTGCCAGCAGTTTTTATATCAACACTGAAGCTTTCTTT
CDR3: CASSFYINTEAFF
J: TRBJ1-1
D: -
size: -
V: TRBV27

DNA: TGTGCCAGCAGCTTAGAAGCGGGGTCAGATACGCAGTATTTT
CDR3: CASSLEAGSDTQYF
J: TRBJ2-3
D: TRBD2
size: -
V: TRBV13

DNA: TGTGCCAGCAGCCCCGCCCAGGGCTCCTACGAGCAGTACTTC
CDR3: CASSPAQGSYEQYF
J: TRBJ2-7
D: -
size: once
V: TRBV3-1/TRBV3-2

DNA: TGTGCCAGCAGCTTCTCTGCACAGGGGGCAGCTCAGCCCCAGCATTTT
CDR3: CASSFSAQGAAQPQHF
J: TRBJ1-5
D: TRBD1
size: once
V: TRBV7-9

DNA: TGTGCCAGCAGCCAGCCAGGGTTTTCCACTGAAGCTTTCTTT
CDR3: CASSQPGFSTEAFF
J: TRBJ1-1
D: -
size: -
V: TRBV3-1/TRBV3-2

DNA: TGTGCCAGCAGCGCCAGTGGGACCGGGGGGGGCGGGGAGCTGTTTTTT
CDR3: CASSASGTGGGGELFF
J: TRBJ2-2
D: TRBD2
size: -
V: TRBV7-6

DNA: TGTGCCAGCAGTGGGGGACTGCTCGCAACTAATGAAAAACTGTTTTTT
CDR3: CASSGGLLATNEKLFF
J: TRBJ1-4
D: -
size: -
V: TRBV6-1

DNA: TGTGCCTGCGAACGGGGGGAGGCGTACGAGCAGTACTTC
CDR3: CACERGEAYEQYF
J: TRBJ2-7
D: TRBD2
size: -
V: TRBV6-6

DNA: TGTGCCAGCAGCTTGGGAACGGGGCGCCCCGGGGGTAGCTCCTACAATGAGCAGTTCTTC
CDR3: CASSLGTGRPGGSSYNEQFF
J: TRBJ2-1
D: -
size: -
V: TRBV5-5

DNA: TGTGCCAGCAGCCAACACCTGTACACTGAAGCTTTCTTT
CDR3: CASSQHLYTEAFF
J: TRBJ1-1
D: -
size: -
V: TRBV7-2

DNA: TGTGCCAGCAGACGGGAAGTAGGTTCCTACGAGCAGTACTTC
CDR3: CASRREVGSYEQYF
J: TRBJ2-7
D: -
size: -
V: TRBV2

DNA: TGTGCCACCCGGGACAGCGAAAACTATGGCTACACCTTC
CDR3: CATRDSENYGYTF
J: TRBJ1-2
D: TRBD1
size: once
V: TRBV10-3

DNA: TGCAGCGTCCGGACAGGGGTGGTAGATACGCAGTATTTT
CDR3: CSVRTGVVDTQYF
J: TRBJ2-3
D: TRBD1
size: -
V: TRBV29-1

DNA: TGCGCCAGCAGCCAAGGACGGGGCTCTGGAAACACCATATATTTT
CDR3: CASSQGRGSGNTIYF
J: TRBJ1-3
D: -
size: -
V: TRBV4-1

DNA: TGTGCCAGCAGCCCCCCTAGCGGGGCCTACGAGCAGTACTTC
CDR3: CASSPPSGAYEQYF
J: TRBJ2-7
D: TRBD2
size: -
V: TRBV11-2

DNA: TGTGCCTGGAGTAGGGAGAATCAGCCCCAGCATTTT
CDR3: CAWSRENQPQHF
J: TRBJ1-5
D: -
size: -
V: TRBV30

DNA: TGTGCCAGCAGCTACGGGTCTGGGAATCAGCCCCAGCATTTT
CDR3: CASSYGSGNQPQHF
J: TRBJ1-5
D: -
size: -
V: TRBV9

DNA: TGTGCCAGCAGCTTAGTGGAGACAGTAGCTGAAGCTTTCTTT
CDR3: CASSLVETVAEAFF
J: TRBJ1-1
D: -
size: -
V: TRBV11-3

DNA: TGTGCCAGCAGCTTAGCGCGGTGGGGGCCAGTCGAGCAGTACTTC
CDR3: CASSLARWGPVEQYF
J: TRBJ2-7
D: -
size: -
V: TRBV7-8

DNA: TGTGCCAGCAGTTTCCTACTTGTAAAAACCTCCTACGAGCAGTACTTC
CDR3: CASSFLLVKTSYEQYF
J: TRBJ2-7
D: -
size: -
V: TRBV6-2/TRBV6-3